These 10 T cell receptor beta chains came from one sample sequenced in a study of Ad26.COV2.S vaccination and SARS-CoV-2 variants. Some clones are missing from TCRdb's copy, which holds only in-frame ones; the method was immunoSEQ multiplex PCR. The sample records about 350,000 clones, roughly 90% being singletons. The treatment is: some 19 received Ad26.COV2.S at low or high dose, single or two shots; about 5 received placebo; per-sample allocation not given. Sampling occurred on day 63 after the first vaccine or placebo injection. The material was peripheral blood, obtained in a trial of Ad26.COV2.S vaccine versus placebo. Receptors originate from a person aged 18-60 years who received the Ad26.COV2.S COVID-19 vaccine or a placebo.

The chain links TRBV19 to TRBJ1-1, with D possibly TRBD1 on 5 matching bases. V lost 10 bases and J 1 base, leaving 19 bases between the germline ends. The CDR3 length is 15 residues. Germline V gene lookup returns CDR1 LNHDA and CDR2 SQIVND (reference sequence). CDR3 coding DNA: TGTGCCACCAGGGACCCTCTCAACTGGAACACTGAAGCTTTCTTT. Translation gives CATRDPLNWNTEAFF.

J is TRBJ2-7 and V is TRBV5-1; 9 bases match TRBD1. The J segment lost 0 bases and the V segment lost 4 bases, leaving 8 bases of the junction unmatched. This CDR3 contains 16 residues. Germline V gene data show CDR1 as SGHRS and CDR2 as YFSETQ. CDR3 protein: CASSPRGQGSSYEQYF. As DNA, the CDR3 is TGCGCCAGCAGCCCCAGAGGACAGGGGAGCTCCTACGAGCAGTACTTC.

This clone was recorded once. The chain has TRBV28 and TRBJ1-2, with 11 bases lining up with TRBD1. Losses at the gene ends were 4 bases for V and 0 bases for J; bases not matched to a gene: 10. This CDR3 spans 18 amino acids. The germline CDR1 and CDR2 sequences are MDHEN and SYDVKM. The CDR3 sequence: CASSSPGTGGKANYGYTF. DNA of the CDR3: TGTGCCAGCAGTTCCCCCGGGACAGGGGGAAAAGCTAACTATGGCTACACCTTC.

This chain joins TRBV7-2 and TRBJ2-7; weak D call: TRBD2 (5 bases). The length of the CDR3 is 13 residues. CDR1 and CDR2 (germline): SGHTA, FQGNSA. V was clipped by 8 bases and J by 3 bases, with 14 bases between them. CDR3 amino acids: CASSPGSNYEQYF. The CDR3 region has the DNA TGTGCCAGCTCCCCGGGATCGAACTACGAGCAGTACTTC.

There are a few counts of this clone. V gene TRBV7-9 combines with J gene TRBJ2-2; D remains unclear. The germline CDR1 and CDR2 sequences are SEHNR and FQNEAQ (reference sequence). CDR3 length: 16 residues. V was clipped by 1 base and J by 1 base, with 10 bases between them. CDR3 region: CASSLDAPGNTGELFF. For the CDR3, the DNA is TGTGCCAGCAGCTTAGATGCCCCAGGGAACACCGGGGAGCTGTTTTTT.

V and J are TRBV7-7 and TRBJ2-1, with TRBD1 matching 7 bases. The germline gives CDR1 SSHAT, CDR2 FNYEAQ (reference sequence). The CDR3 length is 13 residues. V trimming: 2 bases; J trimming: 7 bases; junction bases outside the gene matches: 2. CDR3 nucleotide sequence: TGTGCCAGCAGCTTACAACAGGGGAATGAGCAGTTCTTC. It is translated as CASSLQQGNEQFF.

The rearrangement uses TRBV6-1 and TRBJ1-5, with D unclear. This CDR3 region has 15 residues. CDR1 MNHNS and CDR2 SASEGT come from the germline V gene. Trimming pared 0 bases from V and 4 bases from J, leaving 10 bases between. This chain's CDR3 is CASSEAPAENQPQHF. The CDR3 nucleotides read TGTGCCAGCAGTGAAGCGCCGGCAGAGAATCAGCCCCAGCATTTT.

The V call is TRBV19, the J call TRBJ2-7, with a weak D call TRBD2 (5 bases). Trimming shortened V by 3 bases and J by 2 bases, and 14 bases separated the two germline ends. The CDR3 runs 15 residues. Per germline, CDR1 LNHDA and CDR2 SQIVND (reference sequence). In nucleotides, the CDR3 is TGTGCCAGTAGTATCGGGGTCAACCCTACCTACGAGCAGTACTTC. Protein product: CASSIGVNPTYEQYF.

This clone came up a few times. The CDR3: CATGEDVQETQYF. Written as DNA, the CDR3 is TGTGCCACCGGGGAGGATGTCCAAGAGACCCAGTACTTC. The chain employs TRBV25-1 and TRBJ2-5, with D tentatively TRBD2 (6 bases). The CDR3 totals 13 residues. Between the trimmed V and J ends, which lost 10 bases and 1 base, there was a span of 13 bases. Germline values: CDR1 MGHDK, CDR2 SYGVNS.

This CDR3 is CASSYRGKQETQYF. CDR3 sequence (DNA): TGTGCCAGCAGCTACCGGGGAAAACAAGAGACCCAGTACTTC. The chain combines TRBV27 with TRBJ2-5, with D possibly being TRBD2 (5 bases). Germline V gives CDR1 MNHEY, CDR2 SMNVEV (reference sequence). This CDR3 comprises 14 residues. V lost 6 bases, J lost 2 bases, and 13 bases lay in between.